Following are 27 T cell receptor beta chains from one sample sequenced in a study of cytomegalovirus exposure and HLA in healthy donors. 60 Vbeta and 13 Jbeta primers were used in PCR. The repertoire was sequenced with immunoSEQ multiplex PCR; TCRdb's copy has only in-frame clones and lacks some. The table records 130,000 or so clones, over 65% of them present only once. The sample was PBMCs. All receptors derive from a woman in her thirties or forties in good health and CMV-seropositive.

The CDR3 DNA reads TGTGCCAGCAGCCGGGGACTAGCGGGCGAGCAGTACTTC. Protein product: CASSRGLAGEQYF. The V call is TRBV4-2, the J call TRBJ2-7, with 12 bases lining up with TRBD2. This CDR3 contains 13 residues. Germline CDR1 and CDR2: LGHNA and YNFKEQ. Unmatched junction bases numbered 1, after V lost 4 bases and J lost 6 bases.

This clone came up a few times. The V gene is TRBV7-2, the J gene TRBJ2-3; 9 nucleotides line up with TRBD1. V shed 7 bases and J 0 bases; nucleotides not matched to a gene: 2. Per germline, CDR1 SGHTA and CDR2 FQGNSA. The CDR3 length is 14 residues. In DNA form, the CDR3 reads TGTGCCAGCACCGGACAGGGGAGCACAGATACGCAGTATTTT. Protein: CASTGQGSTDTQYF.

This clone has more than one count but fewer than ten. The genes are TRBV6-1 and TRBJ2-6; D uncertain. The CDR3 has 15 residues. V lost 3 bases and J 2 bases, leaving 8 bases between the germline ends. Germline V gene sequence: CDR1 MNHNS, CDR2 SASEGT. CDR3 residues: CASSEMLAGANVLTF. The DNA of the CDR3 is TGTGCCAGCAGTGAGATGTTAGCTGGGGCCAACGTCCTGACTTTC.

Details on this clone: Relative to the germline gene, one junction end is altered; a read error may explain this. The identical CDR3 is also encoded by other nucleotide sequences in the sample. The V and J genes are TRBV30 and TRBJ1-6; 9 bases match TRBD1. CDR1 is GTSNPN, CDR2 SVGIG, per germline (reference sequence). This CDR3 region has 13 residues. The DNA of the CDR3 is TGTGCCTGGAGCGGACAGGGGAATTCGCCCCTCCACTTT. Its protein product is CAWSGQGNSPLHF.

The table lists this clone with a few counts. This sequence joins TRBV10-3 and TRBJ2-7, with TRBD2 identical over 13 bases. This CDR3 region has 18 residues. Germline V lookup: CDR1 ENHRY, CDR2 SYGVKD. V shed 2 bases and J 3 bases; nucleotides not matched to a gene: 10. CDR3 loop: CAISEPLGLAGVVYEQYF. As DNA, the CDR3 is TGTGCCATCAGTGAGCCCCTCGGACTAGCGGGAGTAGTCTACGAGCAGTACTTC.

This clone has just one count. V is TRBV27 and J is TRBJ2-1; 7 bases agree with TRBD2. V was clipped by 3 bases and J by 3 bases; unmatched bases: 8. The CDR3 has 16 residues. CDR1 is MNHEY, CDR2 SMNVEV, per germline (reference sequence). The CDR3 nucleotides are TGTGCCAGCAGTTTGATTTCGGGAGGTCACTACAATGAGCAGTTCTTC. Its translation: CASSLISGGHYNEQFF.

This clone occurred a few times. The chain recombines TRBV25-1 with TRBJ1-4; D is perhaps TRBD1 (6 bases). Germline CDR1 reads MGHDK; CDR2 reads SYGVNS. Trimming took off 3 bases at V and 8 bases at J, with 19 bases between the two ends. The CDR3 is made up of 16 amino acids. CDR3 residues: CASSEPRQGLREKLFF. The CDR3 DNA reads TGTGCCAGCAGTGAGCCAAGGCAGGGGTTGAGGGAAAAACTGTTTTTT.

CDR3: CASSIGSGTSGTDTQYF. The DNA of the CDR3 is TGTGCCAGTAGTATAGGCTCAGGAACTAGCGGCACAGATACGCAGTATTTT. This rearrangement joins TRBV19 to TRBJ2-3; 7 positions agree with TRBD2. The CDR3 spans 17 residues. CDR1 is LNHDA, CDR2 SQIVND, per germline (reference sequence). Losses at the gene ends were 1 base for V and 1 base for J; bases not matched to a gene: 8.

The chain links TRBV25-1 to TRBJ2-7; tentatively, D is TRBD2 (5 bases). The germline V gene encodes CDR1 MGHDK and CDR2 SYGVNS. Trimming took off 8 bases at V and 0 bases at J, with 14 bases between the two ends. CDR3 length: 14 amino acids. DNA of the CDR3: TGTGCCAGCCAAGAGGGCAGACCCTCCTACGAGCAGTACTTC. Translating gives CASQEGRPSYEQYF.

This chain uses TRBV5-1 with TRBJ2-7; tentatively, D is TRBD2 (5 bases). The CDR3 has 15 residues. The germline V and J ends were trimmed by 0 bases and 6 bases, with 16 bases remaining between them. Looked up from germline, CDR1 is SGHRS and CDR2 is YFSETQ. The DNA of the CDR3 is TGCGCCAGCAGCTTGGAAGGAGGAGAAAGGGCCGAGCAGTACTTC. Protein: CASSLEGGERAEQYF. Full variable domain (rest looked up from reference TRBV5-1 and TRBJ2-7): KAGVTQTPRYLIKTRGQQVTLSCSPISGHRSVSWYQQTPGQGLQFLFEYFSETQRNKGNFPGRFSGRQFSNSRSEMNVSTLELGDSALYLCASSLEGGERAEQYFGPGTRLTVT.

The sample holds a few counts of this clone. This sequence joins TRBV19 and TRBJ2-7; D is perhaps TRBD2 (5 bases). Germline assignment: CDR1 LNHDA and CDR2 SQIVND (reference sequence). Trimming removed 3 bases from V and 2 bases from J, with 8 bases in between. This CDR3 has 13 residues. CDR3 residues: CASSIRETYEQYF. CDR3 nucleotides: TGTGCCAGTAGTATCCGGGAAACCTACGAGCAGTACTTC.

This rearrangement joins TRBV18 to TRBJ1-2, with 7 bases identical to TRBD1. Losses at the gene ends were 6 bases for V and 5 bases for J; bases not matched to a gene: 6. CDR3 length: 13 amino acids. CDR1 and CDR2 from the germline V gene are KGHSH and LQKENI. The CDR3 region has the DNA TGTGCCAGCTCCCCCGACAGGGCTTATGGCTACACCTTC. It specifies CASSPDRAYGYTF.

J is TRBJ2-5 and V is TRBV6-5; D not resolved. The last part of the DNA fits TRBJ2-7 better; the J call may be wrong. This CDR3 region has 13 residues. Germline values: CDR1 MNHEY, CDR2 SVGAGI. The CDR3 region has the DNA TGTGCCAGTGGAGACTTCATCTCCTACGAGCAGTACTTC. This encodes CASGDFISYEQYF.

This clone was found a few times. This chain connects TRBV2 to TRBJ2-7, with no clear D. CDR1 SNHLY and CDR2 FYNNEI come from the germline V gene. Between the trimmed V and J ends, which lost 5 bases and 0 bases, there was a span of 5 bases. This CDR3 comprises 12 residues. The CDR3 region has the DNA TGTGCCAGCAGTCCGAGCTCCTACGAGCAGTACTTC. Translating gives CASSPSSYEQYF.

As concerns this clone: The sample carries other DNA sequences with the same CDR3. The rearrangement uses TRBV6-4 and TRBJ2-3; 12 positions match TRBD2. Germline V gene data show CDR1 as MRHNA and CDR2 as SNTAGT. The CDR3 is made up of 15 amino acids. The trim removed 2 bases at V and 3 bases at J, leaving 0 bases unmatched. The CDR3 DNA reads TGTGCCAGCAGTGACGGGACTAGCGGGACAGATACGCAGTATTTT. Translating gives CASSDGTSGTDTQYF.

The chain carries TRBV27 and TRBJ2-7, with 8 bases that match TRBD1. Germline lookup yields CDR1 MNHEY and CDR2 SMNVEV (reference sequence). The junction had 10 bases not matched to a gene; V was cut back by 5 bases and J by 7 bases. CDR3 size: 14 residues. CDR3 loop: CASSPGTGPIEQYF. CDR3 nucleotides: TGTGCCAGCAGTCCTGGGACAGGTCCTATAGAGCAGTACTTC.

This rearrangement joins TRBV7-9 to TRBJ1-1; D might be TRBD1 (5 bases). This CDR3 contains 13 residues. In germline, CDR1 is SEHNR, CDR2 FQNEAQ (reference sequence). V lost 5 bases and J 3 bases, leaving 10 bases between the germline ends. In DNA, the CDR3 is TGTGCCAGCAGCCCTCGGGGGGACACTGAAGCTTTCTTT. This sequence encodes CASSPRGDTEAFF.

To note about this clone: Germline is not matched at one junction end, which may reflect a read error. The V gene is TRBV7-2, the J gene TRBJ1-2; D ambiguous. This CDR3 is 14 amino acids long. In germline, CDR1 is SGHTA, CDR2 FQGNSA. Written as DNA, the CDR3 is TGTGCCAGCAGCCCCCGGGTGTCTGATTTGCGCTACCCCTTC. This codes for CASSPRVSDLRYPF.

This clone was recorded a few times. The CDR3 region has the DNA TGTGCCAGCAGTGCCTGGACAGGAACCTACGAGCAGTACTTC. Translated: CASSAWTGTYEQYF. This rearrangement joins TRBV2 to TRBJ2-7; TRBD1 agrees at 7 bases. Germline values: CDR1 SNHLY, CDR2 FYNNEI. The CDR3 runs 14 residues. J gave up 2 bases and V 4 bases, and 5 bases lay outside the gene matches. Filled out from reference TRBV2 and TRBJ2-7, the complete variable domain reads EPEVTQTPSHQVTQMGQEVILRCVPISNHLYFYWYRQILGQKVEFLVSFYNNEISEKSEIFDDQFSVERPDGSNFTLKIRSTKLEDSAMYFCASSAWTGTYEQYFGPGTRLTVT.

The count of this clone is one. The V gene is TRBV6-5, the J gene TRBJ2-1; 11 bases map to TRBD2. V was pared by 6 bases and J by 6 bases, with 7 bases of the junction left unmatched. This CDR3 region has 15 residues. The germline CDR1 and CDR2 sequences are MNHEY and SVGAGI. In nucleotides, the CDR3 is TGTGCCAGCAGCCCCCCGGGACTAGCGGCCAATGAGCAGTTCTTC. Protein: CASSPPGLAANEQFF.

This clone has a single count. The chain has TRBV6-1 and TRBJ1-1; D gene uncertain. The V end lost 7 bases, the J end lost 2 bases, and 14 bases lay between the germline ends. Germline loops: CDR1 MNHNS, CDR2 SASEGT. The length of the CDR3 is 14 residues. CDR3 sequence: CASNRGGGNTEAFF. The CDR3 nucleotides are TGTGCCAGCAATCGGGGAGGTGGAAACACTGAAGCTTTCTTT.

This chain connects TRBV10-1 to TRBJ2-6, with 7 positions matching TRBD2. The CDR3 extends over 16 amino acids. Germline loops: CDR1 WNHNN, CDR2 SYGVQD (reference sequence). The V and J ends lost 6 bases and 0 bases, in that order; junction bases with no gene match: 5. CDR3 sequence: CASSPSGFSGANVLTF. The CDR3 DNA reads as TGCGCCAGCAGCCCTAGCGGCTTCTCTGGGGCCAACGTCCTGACTTTC.

This chain uses TRBV7-9 with TRBJ2-1; 7 bases line up with TRBD2. The J segment lost 10 bases and the V segment lost 3 bases, leaving 9 bases of the junction unmatched. Germline values: CDR1 SEHNR, CDR2 FQNEAQ (reference sequence). The CDR3 sequence is 14 residues long. As DNA, the CDR3 is TGTGCCAGCAGCTTGTGGGACCAGGGAGGGGAGCAGTTCTTC. It yields the protein CASSLWDQGGEQFF. Together with reference TRBV7-9 and TRBJ2-1, the CDR3 gives the full variable domain: DTGVSQNPRHKITKRGQNVTFRCDPISEHNRLYWYRQTLGQGPEFLTYFQNEAQLEKSRLLSDRFSAERPKGSFSTLEIQRTEQGDSAMYLCASSLWDQGGEQFFGPGTRLTVL.

J is TRBJ2-3 and V is TRBV5-1; 9 bases map to TRBD2. The germline V gene encodes CDR1 SGHRS and CDR2 YFSETQ. The CDR3 consists of 15 residues. V lost 1 base, J lost 8 bases, and 8 bases stayed unmatched. For the CDR3, the DNA is TGCGCCAGCAGCTTGTTGGCGGGAGGGCCTGTTACGCAGTATTTT. Protein: CASSLLAGGPVTQYF.

Comments on this clone: This sample also contains other DNA sequences that code for the same CDR3. J is TRBJ2-7 and V is TRBV5-1; 7 bases are a match to TRBD2. CDR1 is SGHRS, CDR2 YFSETQ, per germline. The CDR3 consists of 16 residues. With V trimmed by 4 bases and J by 0 bases, 10 bases remained unmatched. The CDR3 DNA follows: TGCGCCAGCAGCGGGGGACTATCAGAAAGCTCCTACGAGCAGTACTTC. Translated: CASSGGLSESSYEQYF.

The chain combines TRBV1 with TRBJ2-7; the table's D call, TRBD1, has no DNA check behind it. TRBV1 is deemed a pseudogene. The CDR3 consists of 14 residues. CDR3 region: CTSSTPGVLSEQYF. In DNA form, the CDR3 reads TGCACCAGCAGCACGCCAGGGGTATTATCCGAGCAGTACTTC.

This clone was seen only a few times. Here the CDR3 reads CASSQTGSNTGELFF. The CDR3 DNA reads TGCGCCAGCAGCCAAACAGGTTCGAACACCGGGGAGCTGTTTTTT. The V gene is TRBV5-1, the J gene TRBJ2-2; possibly TRBD1 for D (5 bases). Trimming left V 4 bases short and J 0 bases short, with 10 bases between. Germline-derived CDR1 and CDR2 are SGHRS and YFSETQ. The CDR3 is 15 residues long.